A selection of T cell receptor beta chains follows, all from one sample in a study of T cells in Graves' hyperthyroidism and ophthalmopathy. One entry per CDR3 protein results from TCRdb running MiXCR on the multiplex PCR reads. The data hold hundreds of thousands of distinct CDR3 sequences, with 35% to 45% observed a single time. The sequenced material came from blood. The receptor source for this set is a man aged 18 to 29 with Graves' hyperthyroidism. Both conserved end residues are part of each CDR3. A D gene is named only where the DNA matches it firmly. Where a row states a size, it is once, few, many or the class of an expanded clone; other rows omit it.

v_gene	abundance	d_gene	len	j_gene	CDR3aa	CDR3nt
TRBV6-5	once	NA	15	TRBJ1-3	CASSSLIDSGNTIYF	TGTGCCAGCAGCAGCCTTATCGACTCTGGAAACACCATATATTTT
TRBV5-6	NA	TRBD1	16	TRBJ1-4	CASSSPSTGGGEKLFF	TGTGCCAGCAGCTCCCCTTCGACAGGGGGCGGAGAAAAACTGTTTTTT
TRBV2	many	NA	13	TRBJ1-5	CASKFETNQPQHF	TGTGCCAGCAAGTTTGAGACTAATCAGCCCCAGCATTTT
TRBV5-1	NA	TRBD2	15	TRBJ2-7	CASNLVSSGRSEQYF	TGCGCCAGCAACTTGGTGAGTAGCGGGAGAAGCGAGCAGTACTTC
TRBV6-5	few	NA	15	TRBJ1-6	CASSYSELHNSPLHF	TGTGCCAGCAGTTACTCCGAGCTCCATAATTCACCCCTCCACTTT
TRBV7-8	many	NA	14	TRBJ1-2	CASSLRGYNYGYTF	TGTGCCAGCAGCTTACGAGGGTATAACTATGGCTACACCTTC
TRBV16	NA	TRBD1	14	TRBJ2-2	CASSAPTGTGELFF	TGTGCCAGCAGCGCCCCGACAGGGACCGGGGAGCTGTTTTTT
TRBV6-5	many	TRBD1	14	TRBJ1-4	CASSLGQAAEKLFF	TGTGCCAGCAGCCTCGGACAGGCGGCGGAAAAACTGTTTTTT
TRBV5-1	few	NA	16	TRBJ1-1	CASSLAVTAKNTEAFF	TGCGCCAGCAGCTTGGCCGTCACGGCTAAGAACACTGAAGCTTTCTTT
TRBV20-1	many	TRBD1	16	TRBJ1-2	CSARAAGQGSNYGYTF	TGCAGTGCTAGAGCTGCGGGACAGGGATCTAACTATGGCTACACCTTC
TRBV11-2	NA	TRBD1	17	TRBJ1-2	CASSTAAPGGRNYGYTF	TGTGCCAGCAGCACAGCAGCTCCAGGGGGCAGGAACTATGGCTACACCTTC
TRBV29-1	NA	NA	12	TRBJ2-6	CSVEVGGNVLTF	TGCAGCGTTGAGGTTGGGGGCAACGTCCTGACTTTC
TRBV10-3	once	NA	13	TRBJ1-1	CAIRARMNTEAFF	TGTGCCATCAGGGCTAGGATGAACACTGAAGCTTTCTTT
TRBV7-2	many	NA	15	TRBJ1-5	CASSLDMGQTLPQHF	TGTGCCAGCAGCTTGGACATGGGCCAAACTCTGCCCCAGCATTTT
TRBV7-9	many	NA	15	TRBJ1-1	CASSFGPLVNTEAFF	TGTGCCAGCAGCTTCGGGCCCCTCGTGAACACTGAAGCTTTCTTT
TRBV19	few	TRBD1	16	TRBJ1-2	CASSPQDRVSYYGYTF	TGTGCCAGTAGTCCCCAGGACAGGGTATCATACTATGGCTACACCTTC
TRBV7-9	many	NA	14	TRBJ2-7	CASSSTGNPYEQYF	TGTGCCAGCAGCTCGACAGGCAATCCCTACGAGCAGTACTTC
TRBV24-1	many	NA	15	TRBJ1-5	CATSDDSGGNQPQHF	TGTGCCACCAGTGATGACTCGGGCGGGAATCAGCCCCAGCATTTT
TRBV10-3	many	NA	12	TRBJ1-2	CAISAPRDGYTF	TGTGCCATCAGCGCCCCCAGGGATGGCTACACCTTC
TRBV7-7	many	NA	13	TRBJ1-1	CASSSSTNTEAFF	TGTGCTAGCAGCTCGTCCACGAACACTGAAGCTTTCTTT
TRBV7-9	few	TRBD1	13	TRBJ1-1	CASSPGGTGEAFF	TGTGCCAGCAGCCCCGGGGGGACAGGTGAAGCTTTCTTT
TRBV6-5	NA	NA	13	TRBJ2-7	CASSRARSYEQYF	TGTGCCAGCAGCCGGGCCCGATCCTACGAGCAGTACTTC
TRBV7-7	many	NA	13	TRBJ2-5	CASSSDLEETQYF	TGTGCTAGCAGCTCGGACTTAGAAGAGACCCAGTACTTC
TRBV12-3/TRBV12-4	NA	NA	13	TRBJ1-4	CASSEGTYEKLFF	TGTGCCAGCAGTGAAGGGACCTATGAAAAACTGTTTTTT
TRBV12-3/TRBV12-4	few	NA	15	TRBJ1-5	CASSLSQGDVQPQHF	TGTGCCAGCAGTTTGTCCCAGGGAGATGTCCAGCCCCAGCATTTT
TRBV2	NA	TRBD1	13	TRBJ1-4	CTSAGQPNEKLFF	TGTACCAGCGCGGGACAGCCTAATGAAAAACTGTTTTTT
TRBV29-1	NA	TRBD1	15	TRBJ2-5	CSVRVGTGSGETQYF	TGCAGCGTCAGAGTCGGGACAGGTTCCGGTGAGACCCAGTACTTC
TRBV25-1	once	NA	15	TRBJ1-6	CASLDREGYNSPLHF	TGTGCCAGCTTAGACCGGGAGGGCTATAATTCACCCCTCCACTTT
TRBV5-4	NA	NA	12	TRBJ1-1	CASSFGPAEAFF	TGTGCCAGCAGCTTTGGACCTGCTGAAGCTTTCTTT
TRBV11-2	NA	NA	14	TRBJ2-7	CASSSFSGAYEQYF	TGTGCCAGCAGCTCCTTCTCAGGGGCCTACGAGCAGTACTTC
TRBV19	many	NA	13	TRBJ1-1	CASSVFSGAEAFF	TGTGCCAGTAGCGTATTCTCGGGGGCTGAAGCTTTCTTT
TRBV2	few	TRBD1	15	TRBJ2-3	CASSGTGMDTDTQYF	TGTGCCAGCAGTGGGACAGGGATGGACACAGATACGCAGTATTTT
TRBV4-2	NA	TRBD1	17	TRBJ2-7	CASSQEALTGLYYEQYF	TGTGCCAGCAGCCAAGAAGCCCTGACAGGGCTTTACTACGAGCAGTACTTC
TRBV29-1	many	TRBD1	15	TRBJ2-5	CSVEDPRTGKETQYF	TGCAGCGTTGAAGATCCGAGGACAGGGAAAGAGACCCAGTACTTC
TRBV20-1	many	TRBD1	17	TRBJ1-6	CSAPGQGVVQGNSPLHF	TGCAGTGCACCGGGACAGGGTGTTGTCCAGGGAAATTCACCCCTCCACTTT
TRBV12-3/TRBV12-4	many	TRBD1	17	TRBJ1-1	CASSPASRQGMNTEAFF	TGTGCCAGCAGTCCTGCTTCGCGACAGGGTATGAACACTGAAGCTTTCTTT
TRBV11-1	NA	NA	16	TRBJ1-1	CASSLSPGHRSTEAFF	TGTGCCAGCAGCTTATCCCCGGGGCATAGGAGCACTGAAGCTTTCTTT
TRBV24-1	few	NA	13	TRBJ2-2	CATSGGVTGELFF	TGTGCCACCAGTGGTGGGGTCACCGGGGAGCTGTTTTTT
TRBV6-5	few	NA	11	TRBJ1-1	CASSATPEAFF	TGTGCCAGCAGTGCAACCCCTGAAGCTTTCTTT
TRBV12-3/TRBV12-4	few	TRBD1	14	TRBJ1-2	CASSYRDRAYGYTF	TGTGCCAGCAGTTACCGGGACAGAGCCTATGGCTACACCTTC
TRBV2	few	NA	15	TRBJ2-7	CASSLAGRGGYEQYF	TGTGCCAGCAGCTTAGCGGGCAGGGGAGGCTACGAGCAGTACTTC
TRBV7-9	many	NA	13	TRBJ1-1	CASRTARTSMAFF	TGTGCCAGCAGAACCGCAAGGACAAGCATGGCTTTCTTT
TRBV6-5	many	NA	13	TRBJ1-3	CASSRVPGNTIYF	TGTGCCAGCAGCAGGGTTCCTGGAAACACCATATATTTT
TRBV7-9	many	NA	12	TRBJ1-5	CASSTTDQPQHF	TGTGCCAGCAGCACGACAGATCAGCCCCAGCATTTT
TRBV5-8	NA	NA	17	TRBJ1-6	CASSVASPSSYNSPLHF	TGTGCCAGCAGCGTGGCCAGTCCCAGCTCCTATAATTCACCCCTCCACTTT
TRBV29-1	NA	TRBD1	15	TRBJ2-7	CSVMAGGPTKNEQYF	TGCAGCGTTATGGCAGGGGGACCTACTAAGAACGAGCAGTACTTC